This T cell receptor (beta chain) was identified in a study of T cell changes during pregnancy in multiple sclerosis. The data were produced by immunoSEQ multiplex PCR, yet TCRdb's version contains in-frame clones alone and is incomplete. The data show some 80,000 clones, 90% to 95% seen once. The germline CDR1 and CDR2 sequences are MNHEY and SMNVEV (reference sequence). Trimming took 3 bases from V and 7 from J, leaving 15 bases between them. This CDR3 contains 14 residues. This chain joins TRBV27 and TRBJ1-1; D not resolved. This TCR derives from a female donor with multiple sclerosis, enrolled in a pregnancy study. The sample here was peripheral blood, taken in the second trimester of pregnancy. The CDR3, as DNA: TGTGCCAGCAGTTTCGGGTTTGGAAACGGTGAAGCTTTCTTT. As protein: CASSFGFGNGEAFF.